The 23 T cell receptor beta chains presented below share a single source sample, sequenced in a study of a mutant IDH1 vaccine in newly diagnosed glioma. The time point denotes: week 47, end of study. Vaccinated patients received 300 ug of mutant IDH1 20-mer peptide per dose, with topical imiquimod. Some clones are missing from TCRdb's copy, which holds only in-frame ones; the method was immunoSEQ multiplex PCR. The data show around 53,000 clones, roughly 80% seen once. Their target antigens are unknown. Sequenced material: PBMCs, taken from a glioma patient whose treatment included an IDH1 peptide vaccine. The receptors were gathered from a woman between 25 and 40 years old with glioma. Some clones in this sample may be carry-over from other donors' samples.

The chain has TRBV27 and TRBJ2-1, with 10 bases identical to TRBD2. The CDR3 loop spans 15 amino acids. V was pared by 5 bases and J by 2 bases, with 3 bases of the junction left unmatched. Per germline, CDR1 MNHEY and CDR2 SMNVEV (reference sequence). The CDR3 coding sequence is TGTGCCAGCAGTACAGCGGGAGGGCCCTACAATGAGCAGTTCTTC. Its translation: CASSTAGGPYNEQFF.

This sequence joins TRBV7-9 and TRBJ1-1; D gene uncertain. The V gene's germline CDR1 is SEHNR and CDR2 FQNEAQ (reference sequence). The CDR3 has 13 residues. The CDR3, as DNA: TGTGCGATCCTAGGAGGGATGAACACTGAAGCTTTCTTT. It translates to CAILGGMNTEAFF.

This chain connects TRBV4-2 to TRBJ1-1, with 11 bases fitting TRBD1. Germline trimming cut 0 bases from V and 11 bases from J; bases unmatched to any gene: 8. Germline V CDR1 and CDR2: LGHNA, YNFKEQ. The CDR3 loop spans 15 amino acids. The CDR3 DNA reads TGTGCCAGCAGCCAAGAAGGACAGGGGGCGCAGGAGGCTTTCTTT. It codes for CASSQEGQGAQEAFF.

The V call is TRBV9, the J call TRBJ2-7, with 7 bases lining up with TRBD2. CDR3 length: 14 amino acids. Germline loops: CDR1 SGDLS, CDR2 YYNGEE. V shed 0 bases, J shed 9 bases, and the junction held 9 bases outside the gene matches. CDR3 sequence: CASSVGLAVLGQYF. For the CDR3, the DNA is TGTGCCAGCAGCGTAGGTCTAGCGGTCCTCGGGCAGTACTTC.

This clone was counted a few times. The chain uses TRBV6-6 and TRBJ1-1; TRBD1 agrees at 7 bases. The germline gives CDR1 MNHNY, CDR2 SVGAGI (reference sequence). The ends lost 7 bases at V and 1 base at J; junction bases unmatched: 9. CDR3 length: 15 amino acids. The CDR3 sequence: CASTRGRGQNTEAFF. In DNA, the CDR3 is TGTGCCAGCACTAGGGGGAGGGGGCAGAACACTGAAGCTTTCTTT.

Only a few counts were recorded for this clone. The junction and the germline gene differ at one end; a read error may be behind it. V gene TRBV7-7 combines with J gene TRBJ1-5; D unclear. Germline values: CDR1 SSHAT, CDR2 FNYEAQ (reference sequence). The CDR3 spans 13 residues. The CDR3 protein is CASSSSPDQPQHF. The CDR3 bases are TGTGCTAGCAGCTCTAGTCCGGACCAGCCCCAGCATTTT. Full variable domain (remainder filled in from reference TRBV7-7 and TRBJ1-5): GAGVSQSPRYKVTKRGQDVTLRCDPISSHATLYWYQQALGQGPEFLTYFNYEAQPDKSGLPSDRFSAERPEGSISTLTIQRTEQRDSAMYRCASSSSPDQPQHFGDGTRLSIL.

V and J are TRBV19 and TRBJ1-3, with D possibly matching TRBD1 (5 bases). Trimming stripped 7 bases from V and 4 bases from J, with 14 bases between. CDR1 LNHDA and CDR2 SQIVND come from the germline V gene (reference sequence). The CDR3 totals 14 residues. Here the CDR3 reads CASNNRSWGNTIYF. Written as DNA, the CDR3 is TGTGCCAGTAATAACAGGTCGTGGGGAAACACCATATATTTT.

In its sample, this clone was seen once. This chain uses TRBV13 with TRBJ2-3; the D gene is possibly TRBD2 (5 bases). V lost 5 bases, J lost 0 bases, and 12 bases lay in between. This CDR3 region has 15 residues. CDR1 and CDR2 (germline): PRHDT, FYEKMQ (reference sequence). The CDR3 sequence: CASSASPDSTDTQYF. The CDR3 DNA is TGTGCCAGCAGCGCTAGCCCCGACAGCACAGATACGCAGTATTTT.

V and J are TRBV4-1 and TRBJ2-3; D is unresolved. V shed 5 bases and J shed 1 base, with 13 bases lying between them. The germline V gene encodes CDR1 MGHRA and CDR2 YSYEKL. There are 15 residues in the CDR3. The CDR3 nucleotides are TGCGCCAGCAGCTCCCTCACATGGGGCACAGATACGCAGTATTTT. This codes for CASSSLTWGTDTQYF.

The genes are TRBV7-2 and TRBJ2-3, with 7 bases identical to TRBD1. Germline V lookup: CDR1 SGHTA, CDR2 FQGNSA. The junction had 4 bases not matched to a gene; V was cut back by 6 bases and J by 1 base. The CDR3 is 14 residues long. Here the CDR3 DNA reads TGTGCCAGCAGGTTAACAGGGGGCACAGATACGCAGTATTTT. Translated: CASRLTGGTDTQYF.

This chain uses TRBV5-4 with TRBJ2-7; D possibly corresponds to TRBD2 (6 bases). Germline CDR1 is SGHNT and CDR2 is YYREEE (reference sequence). The ends were cut back, 4 bases at V and 2 bases at J, with 16 bases in the middle. CDR3 size: 15 residues. The CDR3, as DNA: TGTGCCAGCAGCGCGACCGGGACTCGACCCTACGAGCAGTACTTC. It translates to CASSATGTRPYEQYF.

This chain joins TRBV6-1 and TRBJ1-5; the D gene is possibly TRBD1 (6 bases). Germline CDR1 and CDR2: MNHNS and SASEGT. The CDR3 has 14 amino acids. The V end lost 6 bases, the J end lost 0 bases, and 9 bases lay between the germline ends. CDR3 loop: CASRDSYSNQPQHF. CDR3 nucleotide sequence: TGTGCCAGCAGGGACAGCTATAGCAATCAGCCCCAGCATTTT.

The gene calls are TRBV7-6 and TRBJ1-5; D is undetermined. The CDR3 extends over 14 amino acids. Germline CDR1 is SGHVS and CDR2 is FNYEAQ. Trimming stripped 0 bases from V and 6 bases from J, with 9 bases between. The DNA for the CDR3 is TGTGCCAGCAGCTTAGCAGGGCCGGGTCAGCCCCAGCATTTT. Its translation: CASSLAGPGQPQHF.

The chain couples TRBV7-2 to TRBJ2-7; the D gene could be TRBD1 or TRBD2 (7 bases each). From germline, CDR1 is SGHTA and CDR2 FQGNSA. The CDR3 runs to 15 residues. V was clipped by 6 bases and J by 5 bases, with 20 bases between them. The CDR3 region is CASRTGRQGDNEQYF. In nucleotides, the CDR3 is TGTGCCAGCAGGACCGGGAGGCAGGGGGATAACGAGCAGTACTTC.

The genes are TRBV27 and TRBJ1-1, with TRBD1 matching 11 bases. The CDR3 contains 16 residues. Per germline, CDR1 MNHEY and CDR2 SMNVEV (reference sequence). V lost 5 bases to trimming and J lost 14 bases; unmatched junction nucleotides: 19. The CDR3 protein is CASSTKGDRGSTPLFF. The CDR3 nucleotides read TGTGCCAGCAGTACAAAAGGGGACAGGGGGAGTACACCCCTCTTCTTT.

The V and J genes are TRBV6-5 and TRBJ2-2; 8 bases line up with TRBD2. V was clipped by 2 bases and J by 3 bases; unmatched bases: 5. Germline CDR1 reads MNHEY; CDR2 reads SVGAGI. The length of the CDR3 is 16 residues. CDR3 bases: TGTGCCAGCAGTTACCGGGGGGGAGGGCACACCGGGGAGCTGTTTTTT. Translating gives CASSYRGGGHTGELFF.

This chain connects TRBV11-2 to TRBJ2-2, with 8 nucleotides matching TRBD2. The CDR3 contains 16 residues. The V and J ends lost 4 bases and 3 bases, in that order; junction bases with no gene match: 7. Germline CDR1 reads SGHAT; CDR2 reads FQNNGV. CDR3 amino acids: CASSSPGGIHTGELFF. In DNA form, the CDR3 reads TGTGCCAGCAGCTCCCCGGGAGGGATCCACACCGGGGAGCTGTTTTTT. The whole variable domain, remainder taken from reference TRBV11-2 and TRBJ2-2, is EAGVAQSPRYKIIEKRQSVAFWCNPISGHATLYWYQQILGQGPKLLIQFQNNGVVDDSQLPKDRFSAERLKGVDSTLKIQPAKLEDSAVYLCASSSPGGIHTGELFFGEGSRLTVL.

This chain links TRBV7-9 with TRBJ2-7, with 15 bases aligning to TRBD2. V trimming: 3 bases; J trimming: 6 bases; junction bases outside the gene matches: 9. Germline CDR1 reads SEHNR; CDR2 reads FQNEAQ (reference sequence). The CDR3 consists of 17 residues. CDR3 sequence: CASSFGTSGRPLGEQYF. CDR3 bases: TGTGCCAGCAGCTTCGGGACTAGCGGGAGGCCCCTCGGCGAGCAGTACTTC.

This chain links TRBV7-5 with TRBJ1-2. TRBV7-5 is recorded as a pseudogene. This CDR3 comprises 16 residues. The CDR3 nucleotides read TGTGCCAGAAGCTTAGCTGAGGGGGGCGAGGACTATGGCTACACCTTC. Translated, it gives CARSLAEGGEDYGYTF.

V is TRBV30 and J is TRBJ2-2, with TRBD2 identical over 7 bases. Germline V gene lookup returns CDR1 GTSNPN and CDR2 SVGIG (reference sequence). V dropped 4 bases and J dropped 5; count of bases not matched to a gene: 7. The CDR3 sequence is 14 residues long. The CDR3, as DNA: TGTGCCTGGAACATTGGGGGAGGGACCGGGGAGCTGTTTTTT. This encodes CAWNIGGGTGELFF.

This sequence joins TRBV4-1 and TRBJ2-7; perhaps TRBD1 as D (6 bases). Trimming cost V 6 bases and J 2 bases, with 17 bases left between them. Germline-derived CDR1 and CDR2 are MGHRA and YSYEKL. The CDR3 totals 15 residues. The CDR3 spells CASRVNSGTTYEQYF. CDR3 in DNA: TGCGCCAGCAGAGTTAATTCCGGGACAACCTACGAGCAGTACTTC.

The CDR3 spells CASTRGTGSYEQYF. DNA of the CDR3: TGTGCCAGCACTCGAGGGACAGGGAGCTACGAGCAGTACTTC. The rearrangement uses TRBV6-5 and TRBJ2-7; 9 bases are a match to TRBD1. The CDR3 consists of 14 residues. Trimming took 7 bases from V and 3 from J; bases not matched to a gene: 7. Germline V CDR1 and CDR2: MNHEY, SVGAGI.

The chain links TRBV6-4 to TRBJ2-2; D is perhaps TRBD2 (6 bases). Trimming left V 11 bases short and J 8 bases short, with 21 bases between. The CDR3 runs 14 residues. Germline V gene sequence: CDR1 MRHNA, CDR2 SNTAGT. The CDR3 bases are TGTGCCGTTGGGGCGGGGCCACCGGGGGGGGAGCTGTTTTTT. Translating it yields CAVGAGPPGGELFF.